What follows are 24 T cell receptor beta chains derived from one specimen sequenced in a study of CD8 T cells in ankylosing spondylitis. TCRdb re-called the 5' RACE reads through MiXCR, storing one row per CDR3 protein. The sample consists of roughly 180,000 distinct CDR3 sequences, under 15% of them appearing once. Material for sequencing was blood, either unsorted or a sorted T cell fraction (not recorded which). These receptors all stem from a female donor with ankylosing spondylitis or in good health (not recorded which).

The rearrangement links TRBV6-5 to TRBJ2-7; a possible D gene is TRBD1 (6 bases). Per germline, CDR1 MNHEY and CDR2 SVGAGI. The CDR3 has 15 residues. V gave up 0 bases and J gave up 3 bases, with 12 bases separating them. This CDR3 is CASSYSLAGVYEQYF. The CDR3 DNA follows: TGTGCCAGCAGTTACTCGTTGGCAGGGGTCTACGAGCAGTACTTC.

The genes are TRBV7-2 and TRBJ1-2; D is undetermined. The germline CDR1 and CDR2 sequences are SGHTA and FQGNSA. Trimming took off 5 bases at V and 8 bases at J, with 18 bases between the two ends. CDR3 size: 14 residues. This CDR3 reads CASSPTRYTRGYTF. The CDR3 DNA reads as TGTGCCAGCAGCCCAACCCGATATACACGGGGCTACACCTTC.

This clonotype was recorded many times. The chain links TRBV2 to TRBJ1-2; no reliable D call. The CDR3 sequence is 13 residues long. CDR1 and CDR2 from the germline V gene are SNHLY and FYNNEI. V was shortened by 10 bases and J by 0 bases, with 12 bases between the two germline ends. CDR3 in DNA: TGTGCCACCTTTGGTGGCCCTAACTATGGCTACACCTTC. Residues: CATFGGPNYGYTF.

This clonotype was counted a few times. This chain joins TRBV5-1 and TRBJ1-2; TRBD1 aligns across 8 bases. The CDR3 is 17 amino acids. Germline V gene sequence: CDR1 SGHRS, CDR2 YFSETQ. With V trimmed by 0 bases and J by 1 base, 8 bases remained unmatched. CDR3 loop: CASSLAAGGERNYGYTF. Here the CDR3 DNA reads TGCGCCAGCAGCTTGGCCGCAGGGGGCGAGCGTAACTATGGCTACACCTTC.

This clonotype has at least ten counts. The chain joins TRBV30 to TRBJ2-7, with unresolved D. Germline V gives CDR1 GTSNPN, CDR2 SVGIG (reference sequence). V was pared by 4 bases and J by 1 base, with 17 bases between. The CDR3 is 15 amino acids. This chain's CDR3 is CAWMDRARFSYEQYF. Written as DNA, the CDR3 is TGTGCCTGGATGGACCGGGCCCGATTTTCCTACGAGCAGTACTTC.

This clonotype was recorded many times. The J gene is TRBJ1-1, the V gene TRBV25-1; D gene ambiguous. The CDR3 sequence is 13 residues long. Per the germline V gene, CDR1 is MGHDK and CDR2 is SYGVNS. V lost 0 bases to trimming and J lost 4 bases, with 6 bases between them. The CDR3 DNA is TGTGCCAGCAGTGAATATTCGCGCACTGAAGCTTTCTTT. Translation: CASSEYSRTEAFF.

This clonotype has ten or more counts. The CDR3 nucleotides are TGTGCCAGCAGCGAGGGTGCACAGAACACTGAAGCTTTCTTT. Amino acid sequence: CASSEGAQNTEAFF. The chain links TRBV5-5 to TRBJ1-1, with D uncertain. V lost 4 bases, J lost 1 base, and 11 bases lay in between. Germline-derived CDR1 and CDR2 are SGHKS and YYEKEE (reference sequence). The CDR3 loop spans 14 amino acids.

The CDR3 bases are TGTGCCAGCAGCTTACCAGGGATAGGCTACGAGCAGTACTTC. This sequence encodes CASSLPGIGYEQYF. The chain employs TRBV7-2 and TRBJ2-7, with a weak D call TRBD1 (5 bases). This CDR3 is built from 14 residues. Looked up from germline, CDR1 is SGHTA and CDR2 is FQGNSA. V was clipped by 2 bases and J by 3 bases, with 11 bases between them.

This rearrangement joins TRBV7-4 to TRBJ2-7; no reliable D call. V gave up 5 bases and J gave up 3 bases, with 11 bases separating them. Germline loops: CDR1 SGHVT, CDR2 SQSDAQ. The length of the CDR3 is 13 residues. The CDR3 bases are TGTGCCAGCAGCGCTGCATCCTACTACGAGCAGTACTTC. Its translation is CASSAASYYEQYF.

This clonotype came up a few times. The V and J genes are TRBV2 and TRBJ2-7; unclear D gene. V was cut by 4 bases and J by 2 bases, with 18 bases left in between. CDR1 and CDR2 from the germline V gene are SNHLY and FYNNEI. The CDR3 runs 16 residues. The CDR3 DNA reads TGTGCCAGCAGTGGGACCGGAGAGAAACTCACCTACGAGCAGTACTTC. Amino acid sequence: CASSGTGEKLTYEQYF.

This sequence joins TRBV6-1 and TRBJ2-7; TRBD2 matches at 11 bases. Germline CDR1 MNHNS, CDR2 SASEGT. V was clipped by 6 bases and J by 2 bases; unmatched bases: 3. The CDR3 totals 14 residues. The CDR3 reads CASRMGLAAYEQYF. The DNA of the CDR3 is TGTGCCAGCAGGATGGGACTAGCGGCCTACGAGCAGTACTTC.

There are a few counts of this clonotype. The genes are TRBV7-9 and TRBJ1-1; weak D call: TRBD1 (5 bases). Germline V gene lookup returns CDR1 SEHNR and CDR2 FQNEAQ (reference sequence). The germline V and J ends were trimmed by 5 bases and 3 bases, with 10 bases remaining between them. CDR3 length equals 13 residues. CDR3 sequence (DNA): TGTGCCAGCAGCCCGCCGACAGACACTGAAGCTTTCTTT. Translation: CASSPPTDTEAFF.

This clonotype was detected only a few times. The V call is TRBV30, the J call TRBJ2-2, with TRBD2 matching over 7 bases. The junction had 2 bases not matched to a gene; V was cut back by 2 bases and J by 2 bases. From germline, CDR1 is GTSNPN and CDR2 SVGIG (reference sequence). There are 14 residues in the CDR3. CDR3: CAWSSGANTGELFF. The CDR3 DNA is TGTGCCTGGAGTAGCGGGGCTAACACCGGGGAGCTGTTTTTT.

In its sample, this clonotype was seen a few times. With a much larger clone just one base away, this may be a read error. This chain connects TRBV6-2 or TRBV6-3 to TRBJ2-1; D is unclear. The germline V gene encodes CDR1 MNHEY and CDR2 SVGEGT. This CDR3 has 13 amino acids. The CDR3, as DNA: TGTGCCAGCAGTTCCAGCTCCCACAATGAGCAGTTCTTC. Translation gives CASSSSSHNEQFF.

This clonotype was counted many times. Here the CDR3 DNA reads TGTGCCACCAGCAGCGTCGACAGTTCCTACAATGAGCAGTTCTTC. Translating it yields CATSSVDSSYNEQFF. J is TRBJ2-1 and V is TRBV15, with D possibly TRBD1 on 5 matching bases. Between the trimmed V and J ends, which lost 3 bases and 1 base, there was a span of 10 bases. Germline V gene lookup returns CDR1 LNHNV and CDR2 YYDKDF (reference sequence). The CDR3 is made up of 15 amino acids.

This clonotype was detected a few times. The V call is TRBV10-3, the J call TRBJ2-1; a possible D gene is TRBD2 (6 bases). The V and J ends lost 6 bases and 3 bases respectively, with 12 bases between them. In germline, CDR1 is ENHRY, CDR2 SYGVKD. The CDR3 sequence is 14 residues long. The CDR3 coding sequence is TGTGCCATCAGGCGGGACCCCCGCTACAATGAGCAGTTCTTC. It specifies CAIRRDPRYNEQFF.

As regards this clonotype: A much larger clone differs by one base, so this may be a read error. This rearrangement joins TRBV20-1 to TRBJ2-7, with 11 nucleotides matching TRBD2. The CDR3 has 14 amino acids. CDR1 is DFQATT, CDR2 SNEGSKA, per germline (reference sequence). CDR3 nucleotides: TGCCGTGCCCCTGATAGCGGGAGGGTCTACGAGCAGTACTTC. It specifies CRAPDSGRVYEQYF.

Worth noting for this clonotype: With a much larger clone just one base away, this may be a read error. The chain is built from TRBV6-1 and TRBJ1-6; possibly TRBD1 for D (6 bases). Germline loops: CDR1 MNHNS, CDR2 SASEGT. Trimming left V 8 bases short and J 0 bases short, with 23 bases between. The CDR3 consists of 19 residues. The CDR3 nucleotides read TGTGCCAGCGGCCGTCCGAGACAGGTGTTCCGCTCCTATAATTCACCCCTCCACTTT. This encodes CASGRPRQVFRSYNSPLHF.

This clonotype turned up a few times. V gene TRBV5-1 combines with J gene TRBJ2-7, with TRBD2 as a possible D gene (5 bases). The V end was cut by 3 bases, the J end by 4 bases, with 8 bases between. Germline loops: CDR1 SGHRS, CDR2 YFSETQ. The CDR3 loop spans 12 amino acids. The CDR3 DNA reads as TGCGCCAGCAGCTCGGACTGGTACGAGCAGTACTTC. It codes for CASSSDWYEQYF.

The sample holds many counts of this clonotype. As DNA, the CDR3 is TGTGCCAGCAGCTTAGGTTTTCTTGGTACAGATACGCAGTATTTT. Its translation: CASSLGFLGTDTQYF. This chain links TRBV11-2 with TRBJ2-3; no clear D gene. The CDR3 sequence is 15 residues long. Trimming took off 1 base at V and 3 bases at J, with 11 bases between the two ends. The germline V gene has CDR1 SGHAT and CDR2 FQNNGV.

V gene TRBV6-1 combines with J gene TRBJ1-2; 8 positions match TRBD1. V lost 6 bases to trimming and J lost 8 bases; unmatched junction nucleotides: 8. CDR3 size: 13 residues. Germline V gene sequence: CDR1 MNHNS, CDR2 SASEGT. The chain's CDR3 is CASSATGATGYTF. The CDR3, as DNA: TGTGCCAGCAGCGCGACAGGGGCGACAGGCTACACCTTC.

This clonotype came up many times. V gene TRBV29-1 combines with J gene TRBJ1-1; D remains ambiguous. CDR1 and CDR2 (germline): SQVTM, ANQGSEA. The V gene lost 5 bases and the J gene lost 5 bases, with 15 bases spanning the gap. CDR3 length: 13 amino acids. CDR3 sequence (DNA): TGCAGCGTTCAGGTCGGCGGATGGACTGAAGCTTTCTTT. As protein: CSVQVGGWTEAFF.

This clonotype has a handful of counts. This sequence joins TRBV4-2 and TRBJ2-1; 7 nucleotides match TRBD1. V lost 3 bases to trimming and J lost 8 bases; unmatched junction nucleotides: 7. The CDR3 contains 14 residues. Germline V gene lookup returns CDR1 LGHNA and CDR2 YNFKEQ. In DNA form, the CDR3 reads TGTGCCAGCAGCCACCTAGACAGGGTCGATGAGCAGTTCTTC. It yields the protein CASSHLDRVDEQFF.

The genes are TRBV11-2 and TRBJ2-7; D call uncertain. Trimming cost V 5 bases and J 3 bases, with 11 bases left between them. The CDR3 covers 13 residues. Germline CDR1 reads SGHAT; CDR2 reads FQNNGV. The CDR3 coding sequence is TGTGCCAGCAGCACGACTTCTAGCTACGAGCAGTACTTC. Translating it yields CASSTTSSYEQYF.